Below, 24 T cell receptor beta chains from the same sample are listed, as sequenced in a study of T cell responses to AZD1222 COVID-19 vaccine. Method: immunoSEQ multiplex PCR; TCRdb's copy keeps in-frame clones and lacks some. The repertoire includes about 140,000 clones, about 87% of them detected once, and under 2% sits in the top ten. The source was peripheral blood, collected on day 0 of AZD1222 vaccination. The receptors were gathered from an adult in good health.

The rearrangement uses TRBV19 and TRBJ2-7; no clear D. V shed 3 bases and J shed 2 bases, with 8 bases lying between them. The CDR3 is 13 amino acids. Germline assignment: CDR1 LNHDA and CDR2 SQIVND (reference sequence). In DNA, the CDR3 is TGTGCCAGTAGTATGACAAAAACCTACGAGCAGTACTTC. Translation: CASSMTKTYEQYF.

J is TRBJ2-2 and V is TRBV5-1; the match to TRBD1 covers 7 bases. Germline V gene lookup returns CDR1 SGHRS and CDR2 YFSETQ. V gave up 3 bases and J gave up 5 bases; unmatched junction bases: 7. This CDR3 contains 15 residues. The CDR3 DNA reads TGCGCCAGCAGCTACGACAGGGTTAAGACCGGGGAGCTGTTTTTT. Its protein is CASSYDRVKTGELFF.

J is TRBJ2-1 and V is TRBV5-1; TRBD1 is a possible D gene (5 bases). Trimming shortened V by 2 bases and J by 1 base, and 10 bases separated the two germline ends. Germline V gives CDR1 SGHRS, CDR2 YFSETQ. CDR3 length: 15 residues. The CDR3 DNA reads as TGCGCCAGCAGCTTAGTAGGGGCTTCCTACAATGAGCAGTTCTTC. This codes for CASSLVGASYNEQFF.

This clone showed up just a few times. At one end, the junction sequence differs from germline, possibly due to a read error. The V and J genes are TRBV7-9 and TRBJ2-2, with 8 bases identical to TRBD1. The germline gives CDR1 SEHNR, CDR2 FQNEAQ (reference sequence). The CDR3 contains 16 residues. The CDR3 is CASILQGESVTGELFF. In DNA form, the CDR3 reads TGTGCCAGCATCTTACAGGGGGAAAGTGTCACCGGGGAGCTGTTTTTT.

The V call is TRBV6-5, the J call TRBJ1-2; D is unresolved. Germline V lookup: CDR1 MNHEY, CDR2 SVGAGI. The CDR3 extends over 13 amino acids. Deletions cut 7 bases from V and 7 bases from J, with 16 bases between. The CDR3 DNA reads as TGTGCCAGCATACGAGGCTCCCCAGGTGGCTACACCTTC. Amino acids: CASIRGSPGGYTF.

This clone was observed once. The chain has TRBV3-1 (or the pseudogene TRBV3-2) and TRBJ2-3; no reliable D call. The CDR3 loop spans 16 amino acids. V lost 2 bases and J 4 bases, leaving 16 bases between the germline ends. Looked up from germline, CDR1 is LGHDT and CDR2 is YNNKEL (reference sequence). The CDR3 sequence is CASSQILENYPDTQYF. The CDR3 nucleotides are TGTGCCAGCAGCCAAATTCTCGAGAACTACCCAGATACGCAGTATTTT.

This chain connects TRBV5-6 to TRBJ2-2; D not resolved. The V gene lost 2 bases and the J gene lost 8 bases, with 13 bases spanning the gap. CDR3 length equals 14 residues. Per the germline V gene, CDR1 is SGHDT and CDR2 is YYEEEE. The DNA of the CDR3 is TGTGCCAGCAGCTTCGTTTCGGCCTCGGGGGAGCTGTTTTTT. Amino acid sequence: CASSFVSASGELFF.

The genes are TRBV12-3 or TRBV12-4 and TRBJ1-2; 7 positions match TRBD1. V trimming: 3 bases; J trimming: 7 bases; junction bases outside the gene matches: 5. CDR3 size: 13 residues. CDR3 amino acids: CASSFGTAFGYTF. In DNA, the CDR3 is TGTGCCAGCAGTTTCGGGACAGCATTTGGCTACACCTTC.

This sequence joins TRBV23-1 and TRBJ2-7; no reliable D call. TRBV23-1 is reported as an ORF; its role is uncertain. There are 13 residues in the CDR3. The V and J ends lost 4 bases and 6 bases respectively, with 13 bases between them. In DNA, the CDR3 is TGCGCCAGCAGTCTTAGGGTCAGGTTCGAGCAGTACTTC. This encodes CASSLRVRFEQYF.

The chain links TRBV7-2 to TRBJ2-6; D may be TRBD1 (6 bases). The V gene lost 1 base and the J gene lost 0 bases, with 16 bases spanning the gap. The CDR3 is 19 residues long. Per germline, CDR1 SGHTA and CDR2 FQGNSA. In nucleotides, the CDR3 is TGTGCCAGCAGCTTAGGGGGGCCGAGCCTCTACTCTGGGGCCAACGTCCTGACTTTC. Protein product: CASSLGGPSLYSGANVLTF.

CDR3 sequence: CASSLYGLAEDEQFF. In DNA, the CDR3 is TGTGCCAGCAGTTTATACGGACTAGCTGAGGATGAGCAGTTCTTC. J is TRBJ2-1 and V is TRBV28; 8 nucleotides match TRBD2. Germline V lookup: CDR1 MDHEN, CDR2 SYDVKM. Trimming took 1 base from V and 8 from J; bases not matched to a gene: 7. The CDR3 consists of 15 residues.

This clone was picked up a small number of times. The chain uses TRBV4-3 and TRBJ2-7, with a tentative D call TRBD1 (6 bases). V was clipped by 1 base and J by 2 bases, with 12 bases between them. Germline V CDR1 and CDR2: LGHNA, YSLEER. The CDR3 covers 15 residues. The CDR3 reads CASSQGAGTPYEQYF. CDR3 sequence (DNA): TGCGCCAGCAGCCAAGGAGCCGGGACACCCTACGAGCAGTACTTC.

This sequence joins TRBV2 and TRBJ2-5, with a possible D match to TRBD1 (6 bases). The V and J ends lost 6 bases and 3 bases respectively, with 17 bases between them. CDR1 is SNHLY, CDR2 FYNNEI, per germline. The CDR3 spans 15 residues. As DNA, the CDR3 is TGTGCCAGCAGAATCACGGACAGAATAGAAGAGACCCAGTACTTC. Its protein is CASRITDRIEETQYF.

The chain recombines TRBV30 with TRBJ1-1; D unresolved. The CDR3 is 13 residues long. V dropped 2 bases and J dropped 4 bases, with 11 bases sitting between them. CDR1 GTSNPN and CDR2 SVGIG come from the germline V gene (reference sequence). The CDR3 DNA is TGTGCCTGGAGTAAGACGGGAAGCACTGAAGCTTTCTTT. This gives the protein CAWSKTGSTEAFF.

The chain uses TRBV5-8 and TRBJ1-6, with a tentative D call TRBD1 (5 bases). The CDR3 loop spans 19 amino acids. Germline-derived CDR1 and CDR2 are SGHTS and YDEGEE. V lost 2 bases and J 0 bases, leaving 18 bases between the germline ends. The CDR3 region is CASSFGGGQGSSYNSPLHF. As DNA, the CDR3 is TGTGCCAGCAGCTTTGGAGGTGGTCAGGGCAGCTCCTATAATTCACCCCTCCACTTT. Based on the CDR3 plus reference TRBV5-8 and TRBJ1-6, the full variable domain is EAGVTQSPTHLIKTRGQQATLRCSPISGHTSVYWYQQALGLGLQFLLWYDEGEERNRGNFPPRFSGRQFPNYSSELNVNALELEDSALYLCASSFGGGQGSSYNSPLHFGNGTRLTVT.

This clone has a single count. The chain employs TRBV18 and TRBJ1-6; no firm D call. The germline V gene has CDR1 KGHSH and CDR2 LQKENI. The CDR3 consists of 11 residues. The V end was cut by 3 bases, the J end by 17 bases, with 11 bases between. CDR3 residues: CASSPGRGFHF. CDR3 in DNA: TGTGCCAGCTCACCGGGCCGTGGATTCCACTTT.

The chain joins TRBV7-2 to TRBJ1-4; weak D call: TRBD1 (5 bases). The germline V gene encodes CDR1 SGHTA and CDR2 FQGNSA. CDR3 size: 15 residues. V dropped 5 bases and J dropped 11 bases, with 21 bases sitting between them. CDR3 sequence (DNA): TGTGCCAGCAGCCTAGGGGTATCAGGCGGCCGGAAACTGTTTTTT. Its protein is CASSLGVSGGRKLFF.

The rearrangement uses TRBV11-2 and TRBJ2-1; possible D gene TRBD1, 6 bases. CDR1 and CDR2 (germline): SGHAT, FQNNGV. V was trimmed by 5 bases and J by 6 bases, leaving 11 bases between them. The CDR3 has 13 residues. CDR3 amino acids: CASSLGHFNEQFF. The CDR3 region has the DNA TGTGCCAGCAGCCTGGGACACTTCAATGAGCAGTTCTTC.

J is TRBJ2-3 and V is TRBV5-4; TRBD2 agrees at 14 bases. Trimming cost V 0 bases and J 4 bases; bases outside gene matches: 4. CDR3 length: 17 amino acids. Looked up from germline, CDR1 is SGHNT and CDR2 is YYREEE (reference sequence). The CDR3 here is CASSLGGLAGAADTQYF. The DNA of the CDR3 is TGTGCCAGCAGCTTGGGGGGACTAGCGGGAGCGGCAGATACGCAGTATTTT.

The chain carries TRBV2 and TRBJ2-3; 7 bases match TRBD2. Trimming took 2 bases from V and 5 from J; bases not matched to a gene: 7. This CDR3 spans 15 amino acids. Germline V gene sequence: CDR1 SNHLY, CDR2 FYNNEI. Here the CDR3 reads CASSESHRGVDTQYF. The CDR3 DNA sequence: TGTGCCAGCAGTGAATCCCACCGGGGGGTAGATACGCAGTATTTT.

The rearrangement uses TRBV29-1 and TRBJ1-2, with no clear D. The V gene's germline CDR1 is SQVTM and CDR2 ANQGSEA. Trimming removed 7 bases from V and 4 bases from J, with 13 bases in between. CDR3 length: 12 residues. CDR3 residues: CSAEGSSYGYTF. CDR3 nucleotides: TGCAGCGCCGAAGGGTCCTCCTATGGCTACACCTTC.

The chain joins TRBV2 to TRBJ1-1, with 7 bases aligning to TRBD1. After removal of 5 bases from V and 1 base from J, the junction contained 4 bases not matched to a gene. CDR1 SNHLY and CDR2 FYNNEI come from the germline V gene. The CDR3 consists of 14 residues. CDR3 amino acids: CASSRQGQNTEAFF. The CDR3 coding sequence is TGTGCCAGCAGTAGACAGGGCCAGAACACTGAAGCTTTCTTT.

This sequence joins TRBV7-2 and TRBJ2-7; tentative D call: TRBD2 (5 bases). CDR1 SGHTA and CDR2 FQGNSA come from the germline V gene. V was shortened by 5 bases and J by 4 bases, with 12 bases between the two germline ends. There are 13 residues in the CDR3. The CDR3 bases are TGTGCCAGCAGCCCCGGACTGACATACGAGCAGTACTTC. Its translation is CASSPGLTYEQYF.

The chain employs TRBV6-5 and TRBJ2-7; perhaps D is TRBD1 or TRBD2 (5 bases each). This CDR3 contains 13 residues. The germline V gene has CDR1 MNHEY and CDR2 SVGAGI. Trimming stripped 2 bases from V and 3 bases from J, with 8 bases between. As DNA, the CDR3 is TGTGCCAGCAGTTACGGGACCCACTACGAGCAGTACTTC. Translation gives CASSYGTHYEQYF.